Each of the 9 T cell receptor beta chains below was sequenced from the same sample in a study of cytomegalovirus exposure and HLA in healthy donors. A multiplex PCR was run with 60 Vbeta primers and 13 Jbeta primers. The table came from immunoSEQ multiplex PCR; TCRdb's copy has only in-frame clones and leaves some out. This sample has about 130,000 clones, with about three quarters found just once. Material: PBMCs. These receptors were obtained from a female donor in good health and CMV-seronegative.

J is TRBJ1-6 and V is TRBV12-5; tentatively, D is TRBD1 (5 bases). CDR1 is LGHNT, CDR2 FRNRAP, per germline. Trimming removed 4 bases from V and 13 bases from J, with 11 bases in between. This CDR3 is built from 12 residues. CDR3 loop: CASGYIQGPLHF. As DNA, the CDR3 is TGTGCTAGTGGTTATATTCAGGGTCCCCTCCACTTT.

Comment on this clone: Other nucleotide sequences in the sample specify the same CDR3. The V and J genes are TRBV20-1 and TRBJ1-1; the D is unclear. CDR1 is DFQATT and CDR2 is SNEGSKA in the germline V gene (reference sequence). The CDR3 consists of 11 residues. V was clipped by 5 bases and J by 0 bases, with 4 bases between them. The CDR3 bases are TGCAGTGCTCCGGTGAACACTGAAGCTTTCTTT. Its protein is CSAPVNTEAFF.

This chain joins TRBV27 and TRBJ2-1; the match to TRBD2 covers 8 bases. The CDR3 totals 16 residues. V shed 1 base and J 0 bases; nucleotides not matched to a gene: 2. The germline V gene encodes CDR1 MNHEY and CDR2 SMNVEV (reference sequence). The CDR3: CASSLLGTSSYNEQFF. CDR3 coding DNA: TGTGCCAGCAGTTTATTGGGGACTAGCTCCTACAATGAGCAGTTCTTC.

The rearrangement joins TRBV10-1 to TRBJ2-7, with D perhaps matching TRBD1 (6 bases). CDR3 size: 13 residues. Trimming removed 0 bases from V and 4 bases from J, with 7 bases in between. Germline values: CDR1 WNHNN, CDR2 SYGVQD (reference sequence). The DNA for the CDR3 is TGCGCCAGCAGTGAGTCAGGGGGTTACGAGCAGTACTTC. Its protein is CASSESGGYEQYF.

For the CDR3, the DNA is TGCGCCAGCAGCTTGGCCCCGGTAATGAACACTGAAGCTTTCTTT. Translated, it gives CASSLAPVMNTEAFF. The chain joins TRBV5-1 to TRBJ1-1; unclear D gene. V lost 0 bases and J lost 0, with 9 bases in between. There are 15 residues in the CDR3. Looked up from germline, CDR1 is SGHRS and CDR2 is YFSETQ.

The V call is TRBV5-1, the J call TRBJ2-3, with D unresolved. V gave up 4 bases and J gave up 0 bases, with 12 bases separating them. The CDR3 spans 15 residues. Germline V lookup: CDR1 SGHRS, CDR2 YFSETQ. The CDR3 spells CASSTLSSSTDTQYF. The CDR3 DNA is TGCGCCAGCAGCACCCTATCAAGTAGCACAGATACGCAGTATTTT.

The chain recombines TRBV5-4 with TRBJ1-4, with D perhaps matching TRBD1 (5 bases). Germline-derived CDR1 and CDR2 are SGHNT and YYREEE (reference sequence). This CDR3 region has 14 residues. Trimming took 4 bases from V and 5 from J, leaving 12 bases between them. The CDR3 DNA is TGTGCCAGCAGCCGCAGGGAGGGGAATGAAAAACTGTTTTTT. Protein product: CASSRREGNEKLFF.

The chain recombines TRBV5-1 with TRBJ1-3; 9 bases map to TRBD1. Germline assignment: CDR1 SGHRS and CDR2 YFSETQ. V lost 3 bases and J lost 4; bases outside the gene matches: 2. The CDR3 is 14 amino acids. The CDR3 here is CASSSGTGGNTIYF. The CDR3 nucleotides are TGCGCCAGCAGCTCCGGGACAGGGGGAAACACCATATATTTT.

This sequence joins TRBV29-1 and TRBJ2-7; 11 nucleotides align to TRBD2. Germline CDR1 and CDR2: SQVTM and ANQGSEA. The J segment lost 7 bases and the V segment lost 2 bases, leaving 10 bases of the junction unmatched. The CDR3 runs 15 residues. The CDR3 DNA follows: TGCAGCGTTGAATGGGCTAGCGGGAGGAGTTTAGAGCAGTACTTC. Translation: CSVEWASGRSLEQYF.